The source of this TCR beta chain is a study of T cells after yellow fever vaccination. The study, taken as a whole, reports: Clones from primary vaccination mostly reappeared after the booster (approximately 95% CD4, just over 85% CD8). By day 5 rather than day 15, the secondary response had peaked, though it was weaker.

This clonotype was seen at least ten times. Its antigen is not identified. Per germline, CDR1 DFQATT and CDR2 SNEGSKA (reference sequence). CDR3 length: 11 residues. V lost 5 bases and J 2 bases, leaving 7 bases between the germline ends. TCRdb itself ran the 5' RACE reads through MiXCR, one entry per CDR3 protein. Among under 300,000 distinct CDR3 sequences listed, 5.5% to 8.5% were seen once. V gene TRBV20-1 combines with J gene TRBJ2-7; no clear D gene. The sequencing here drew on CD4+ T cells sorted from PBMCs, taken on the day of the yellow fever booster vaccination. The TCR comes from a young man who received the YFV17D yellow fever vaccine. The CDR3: CSALIAYEQYF. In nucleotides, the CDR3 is TGCAGTGCTCTGATAGCCTACGAGCAGTACTTC.